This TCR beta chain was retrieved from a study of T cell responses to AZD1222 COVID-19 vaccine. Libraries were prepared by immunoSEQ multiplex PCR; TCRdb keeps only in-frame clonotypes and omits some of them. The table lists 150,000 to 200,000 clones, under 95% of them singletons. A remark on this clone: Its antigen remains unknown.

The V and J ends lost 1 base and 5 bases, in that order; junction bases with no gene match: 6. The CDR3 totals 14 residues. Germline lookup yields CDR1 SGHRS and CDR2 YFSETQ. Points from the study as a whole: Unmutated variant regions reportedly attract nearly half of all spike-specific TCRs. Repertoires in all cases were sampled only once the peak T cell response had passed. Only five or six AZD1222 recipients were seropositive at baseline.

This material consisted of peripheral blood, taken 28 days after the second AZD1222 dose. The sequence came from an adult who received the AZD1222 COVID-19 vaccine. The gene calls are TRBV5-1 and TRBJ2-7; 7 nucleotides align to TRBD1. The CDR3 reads CASSLKGGGNEQYF. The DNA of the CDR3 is TGCGCCAGCAGCTTGAAAGGGGGCGGAAACGAGCAGTACTTC. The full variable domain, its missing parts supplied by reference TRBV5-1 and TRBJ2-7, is KAGVTQTPRYLIKTRGQQVTLSCSPISGHRSVSWYQQTPGQGLQFLFEYFSETQRNKGNFPGRFSGRQFSNSRSEMNVSTLELGDSALYLCASSLKGGGNEQYFGPGTRLTVT.